This TCR beta chain was recorded in a study of post-analysis software for immune sequencing data. Study outcomes and limitations: Patients had higher frequencies than controls of about five TRBV segments, including TRBV5-6, TRBV5-1 and TRBV20-1.

Remarks on this clonotype: Its antigen is not identified.

This CDR3 has 12 amino acids. The germline V and J ends were trimmed by 3 bases and 5 bases, with 10 bases remaining between them. CDR1 is GTSNPN, CDR2 SVGIG, per germline (reference sequence). Unique molecular identifiers were present in the TCR beta cDNA libraries. Each CDR3 protein is one row after TCRdb ran MiXCR on the PCR reads. The data show 800,000 to 950,000 distinct CDR3 sequences, approximately 53% seen once. Specimen: blood. This chain joins TRBV30 and TRBJ1-1, with D unresolved. The origin of this receptor is a girl aged 10-17 years with multiple sclerosis. The CDR3 sequence: CAWRYGKTEAFF. CDR3 coding DNA: TGTGCCTGGAGGTACGGGAAAACTGAAGCTTTCTTT. Full variable domain (outside the CDR3, taken from reference TRBV30 and TRBJ1-1): SQTIHQWPATLVQPVGSPLSLECTVEGTSNPNLYWYRQAAGRGLQLLFYSVGIGQISSEVPQNLSASRPQDRQFILSSKKLLLSDSGFYLCAWRYGKTEAFFGQGTRLTVV.